A selection of T cell receptor beta chains follows, all from one sample in a study of T cells after yellow fever vaccination. TCRdb reprocessed the 5' RACE reads with MiXCR, giving one entry per CDR3 protein. This table holds 500,000 to 650,000 distinct CDR3 sequences, approximately 15% found once. The input for sequencing was PBMCs, taken on the day of the yellow fever booster vaccination. Receptors were obtained from a young man who received the YFV17D yellow fever vaccine. Each CDR3 is given with its conserved first and last residue. The order of the fields is V gene, J gene, D gene, clone size, CDR3 protein, CDR3 DNA. The D gene is left open where the match is weak. Expanded clones are given a class, and other clones once, few, many or no size at all.

TRBV5-5	TRBJ2-3	-	once	CASSLEAPTDSDTQYF	TGTGCCAGCAGCTTGGAGGCCCCGACGGATTCAGATACGCAGTATTTT
TRBV29-1	TRBJ2-1	TRBD1	-	CSVGRDRGYEQFF	TGCAGCGTTGGACGGGACAGGGGCTATGAGCAGTTCTTC
TRBV9	TRBJ2-1	-	-	CASSQTESYNEQFF	TGTGCCAGCAGCCAGACTGAATCCTACAATGAGCAGTTCTTC
TRBV12-3/TRBV12-4	TRBJ2-7	-	few	CASRRVSSPYEQYF	TGTGCCAGCCGCCGGGTTTCTTCCCCCTACGAGCAGTACTTC
TRBV7-2	TRBJ2-5	-	-	CASSLQGTEETQYF	TGTGCCAGCAGCCTACAGGGAACCGAGGAGACCCAGTACTTC
TRBV9	TRBJ2-7	TRBD1	-	CASSAGQGGVEQYF	TGTGCCAGCAGCGCGGGACAGGGAGGGGTCGAGCAGTACTTC
TRBV5-5	TRBJ1-5	-	-	CASSIFDSVGQPQHF	TGTGCCAGCAGCATATTTGACAGCGTCGGGCAGCCCCAGCATTTT
TRBV20-1	TRBJ2-7	TRBD2	-	CSASAGGIGEQYF	TGCAGTGCTAGTGCGGGAGGGATAGGCGAGCAGTACTTC
TRBV5-1	TRBJ2-1	-	few	CASSLFRDNNEQFF	TGCGCCAGCAGCTTGTTCCGGGACAACAATGAGCAGTTCTTC
TRBV9	TRBJ2-7	-	-	CASSVGSQSAVYEQYF	TGTGCCAGCAGCGTAGGATCGCAGTCGGCGGTCTACGAGCAGTACTTC
TRBV7-9	TRBJ2-2	-	-	CASSLGPADTGELFF	TGTGCCAGCAGCCTCGGACCGGCGGACACCGGGGAGCTGTTTTTT
TRBV5-1	TRBJ2-7	-	-	CASHGLADEQYF	TGCGCCAGTCATGGACTTGCGGACGAGCAGTACTTC
TRBV18	TRBJ2-7	-	-	CASSPTEARPYEQYF	TGTGCCAGCTCACCAACCGAGGCCAGGCCCTACGAGCAGTACTTC
TRBV29-1	TRBJ2-4	-	few	CSVEDRLGLAKNIQYF	TGCAGCGTTGAAGACCGCCTGGGGTTAGCCAAAAACATTCAGTACTTC
TRBV12-3/TRBV12-4	TRBJ2-7	TRBD1	-	CASSPPGRGYYEQYF	TGTGCCAGCAGTCCCCCAGGCAGGGGGTACTACGAGCAGTACTTC
TRBV29-1	TRBJ2-5	-	few	CSVFRGGVETQYF	TGCAGCGTTTTCAGGGGAGGCGTAGAGACCCAGTACTTC
TRBV19	TRBJ2-7	-	few	CASSMEGKGDEQYF	TGTGCCAGTAGTATGGAGGGGAAGGGTGACGAGCAGTACTTC
TRBV28	TRBJ1-2	-	-	CASRETVNYGYTF	TGTGCCAGCAGAGAGACCGTTAACTATGGCTACACCTTC
TRBV12-3/TRBV12-4	TRBJ2-2	-	many	CASSWATGELFF	TGTGCCAGCAGCTGGGCTACCGGGGAGCTGTTTTTT
TRBV12-3/TRBV12-4	TRBJ1-1	-	few	CASRPLEGVREAFF	TGTGCCAGCAGGCCACTAGAGGGGGTTCGTGAAGCTTTCTTT
TRBV7-6	TRBJ2-7	TRBD2	few	CASSEGLAIWYEQYF	TGTGCCAGCAGCGAGGGACTAGCGATCTGGTACGAGCAGTACTTC
TRBV19	TRBJ2-1	TRBD2	few	CASSISAGEHNEQFF	TGTGCCAGTAGTATTTCGGCGGGAGAACACAATGAGCAGTTCTTC
TRBV25-1	TRBJ1-1	-	-	CASSEYGTDMNTEAFF	TGTGCCAGCAGTGAATACGGGACCGATATGAACACTGAAGCTTTCTTT
TRBV7-2	TRBJ1-5	-	few	CASSVRGVQPQHF	TGTGCCAGCAGCGTTAGAGGGGTTCAGCCCCAGCATTTT
TRBV3-1	TRBJ2-3	-	-	CASSQESWEADTQYF	TGTGCCAGCAGCCAAGAGTCCTGGGAAGCAGATACGCAGTATTTT
TRBV7-9	TRBJ2-2	TRBD2	few	CASSWGLAASTGELFF	TGTGCCAGCAGCTGGGGACTAGCGGCCTCCACCGGGGAGCTGTTTTTT
TRBV5-1	TRBJ2-1	-	-	CASSLAEGPEQFF	TGCGCCAGCAGCTTGGCCGAAGGTCCCGAGCAGTTCTTC